The clone carrying this TCR beta chain was counted at least ten times. Its antigen is unknown. Germline assignment: CDR1 SGHVS and CDR2 FQNEAQ. This CDR3 comprises 10 residues. V lost 4 bases and J lost 5, with 2 bases in between. This specimen comes from a study of T-cell reconstitution after alpha-beta-depleted transplantation in children. Study-wide points: TCRbeta diversity was high at day 60 in some patients (a result of surviving recipient T cells and thymic progenitors). As was reported, about two months after transplant, alpha-beta T cells came from several hundred expanded graft clones.

It was with unique molecular identifiers that the TCRbeta library was prepared. MiXCR was run by TCRdb on the PCR reads, yielding one entry per CDR3 protein. In the table there are 150,000 to 250,000 distinct CDR3 sequences, approximately 6.8% of which are singletons. This clonotype was sampled from a girl less than two years old with combined immunodeficiency, due to receive a stem cell transplant. This rearrangement joins TRBV7-8 to TRBJ2-5, with D unresolved. The sequencing here drew on PBMCs, taken before TCRalphabeta/CD19-depleted stem cell transplant. For the CDR3, the DNA is TGTGCCAGCAGCTACGAGACCCAGTACTTC. This encodes CASSYETQYF.